Listed below are T cell receptor beta chains from one sample, sequenced in a study of T cell changes during pregnancy in multiple sclerosis. Measured with immunoSEQ multiplex PCR; TCRdb has only the in-frame clones, and not every one. The sample yields about 92,000 clones, more than 90% seen once. The input for sequencing was peripheral blood, taken in the first trimester of pregnancy. The receptors stem from a female donor with multiple sclerosis, enrolled in a pregnancy study. Each CDR3 is given with its conserved first and last residue. Fields, in order: J gene, V gene, CDR3 protein.

j_gene: TRBJ2-2; v_gene: TRBV2; CDR3aa: CASSVQGGRVTGELFF
j_gene: TRBJ1-2; v_gene: TRBV19; CDR3aa: CASSLPDMDYGYTF
j_gene: TRBJ1-3; v_gene: TRBV30; CDR3aa: CAFGLRSGNTIYF
j_gene: TRBJ2-1; v_gene: TRBV29-1; CDR3aa: CSVERERKVRNEQFF
j_gene: TRBJ2-3; v_gene: TRBV2; CDR3aa: CASSPPRREVTDTQYF
j_gene: TRBJ1-2; v_gene: TRBV7-9; CDR3aa: CASSLLGASRHGYTF
j_gene: TRBJ2-1; v_gene: TRBV5-4; CDR3aa: CASSPGTSGRANEQFF
j_gene: TRBJ1-5; v_gene: TRBV7-2; CDR3aa: CASSPWGGSNQPQHF
j_gene: TRBJ2-1; v_gene: TRBV1; CDR3aa: CTSSHGTSGRSSYNEQFF
j_gene: TRBJ1-4; v_gene: TRBV14; CDR3aa: CASSGWDSPATNEKLFF
j_gene: TRBJ2-7; v_gene: TRBV27; CDR3aa: CASSFISGAYEQYF
j_gene: TRBJ2-7; v_gene: TRBV29-1; CDR3aa: CSVEHSSYEQYF
j_gene: TRBJ1-2; v_gene: TRBV9; CDR3aa: CASSVQGGGYTF
j_gene: TRBJ2-7; v_gene: TRBV29-1; CDR3aa: CSVEGRQGAVYEQYF
j_gene: TRBJ1-1; v_gene: TRBV6-5; CDR3aa: CASSYRESMNTEAFF
j_gene: TRBJ1-2; v_gene: TRBV6-1; CDR3aa: CATWASGVDYGYTF
j_gene: TRBJ2-1; v_gene: TRBV7-3; CDR3aa: CASSLIGTGTIEQFF
j_gene: TRBJ2-7; v_gene: TRBV5-4; CDR3aa: CASSLWGDDEQYF
j_gene: TRBJ2-7; v_gene: TRBV5-4; CDR3aa: CASSFWQGDEQYF
j_gene: TRBJ1-1; v_gene: TRBV15; CDR3aa: CATSRDRGVNTEAFF
j_gene: TRBJ2-1; v_gene: TRBV29-1; CDR3aa: CSVVVLAGLHEQFF
j_gene: TRBJ2-7; v_gene: TRBV5-1; CDR3aa: CASSLWGHSYEQYF
j_gene: TRBJ2-5; v_gene: TRBV5-8; CDR3aa: CASSFGETQYF
j_gene: TRBJ2-5; v_gene: TRBV4-2; CDR3aa: CASSQDPGKETQYF
j_gene: TRBJ2-7; v_gene: TRBV9; CDR3aa: CASSVAYAGEQYF
j_gene: TRBJ2-5; v_gene: TRBV28; CDR3aa: CASSLRTSGVKTQYF
j_gene: TRBJ2-3; v_gene: TRBV7-9; CDR3aa: CASSPRSGTDTQYF
j_gene: TRBJ2-7; v_gene: TRBV29-1; CDR3aa: CSVASRGLYEQYF
j_gene: TRBJ2-2; v_gene: TRBV7-2; CDR3aa: CASSPRGGRAPTGELFF
j_gene: TRBJ2-7; v_gene: TRBV10-1; CDR3aa: CASSRGGHEQYF
j_gene: TRBJ2-3; v_gene: TRBV9; CDR3aa: CASSVGPNSDTQYF
j_gene: TRBJ1-1; v_gene: TRBV28; CDR3aa: CASSFVQRNTEAFF
j_gene: TRBJ2-5; v_gene: TRBV5-6; CDR3aa: CASSWRTGAETQYF
j_gene: TRBJ1-4; v_gene: TRBV11-1; CDR3aa: CASSLSVPQTANEKLFF
j_gene: TRBJ2-2; v_gene: TRBV7-3; CDR3aa: CASSSSGSRTGELFF
j_gene: TRBJ2-7; v_gene: TRBV6-1; CDR3aa: CASSGGRSSGRGEQYF
j_gene: TRBJ1-5; v_gene: TRBV19; CDR3aa: CASSKGQGGNQPQHF
j_gene: TRBJ1-1; v_gene: TRBV11-2; CDR3aa: CASSLRTGRTEAFF
j_gene: TRBJ2-5; v_gene: TRBV10-3; CDR3aa: CAISEVTAGEGETQYF
j_gene: TRBJ1-5; v_gene: TRBV10-3; CDR3aa: CAISAGGQPQHF
j_gene: TRBJ2-7; v_gene: TRBV7-2; CDR3aa: CASSFNYEQYF
j_gene: TRBJ2-1; v_gene: TRBV7-6; CDR3aa: CASSLAKQVGVGGDNEQFF
j_gene: TRBJ1-1; v_gene: TRBV7-2; CDR3aa: CASVGRVNTEAFF
j_gene: TRBJ2-5; v_gene: TRBV4-1; CDR3aa: CASSQGTSGLGETQYF
j_gene: TRBJ2-2; v_gene: TRBV2; CDR3aa: CATLKRGDRGDGELFF
j_gene: TRBJ1-2; v_gene: TRBV4-3; CDR3aa: CASSQDAGDRDYGYTF
j_gene: TRBJ1-4; v_gene: TRBV19; CDR3aa: CASKPGHAGHEKLFF
j_gene: TRBJ1-2; v_gene: TRBV4-1; CDR3aa: CASSQLGSNYGYTF
j_gene: TRBJ2-1; v_gene: TRBV9; CDR3aa: CASGSAGRDRRDEQFF
j_gene: TRBJ1-1; v_gene: TRBV5-1; CDR3aa: CASSGGGGSTEAFF
j_gene: TRBJ2-5; v_gene: TRBV5-1; CDR3aa: CASSPSGYQETQYF
j_gene: TRBJ2-7; v_gene: TRBV2; CDR3aa: CASRTGTGEGGYEQYF
j_gene: TRBJ1-3; v_gene: TRBV7-8; CDR3aa: CASSLRQGASGNTIYF
j_gene: TRBJ2-3; v_gene: TRBV6-5; CDR3aa: CASSYSNGITDTQYF
j_gene: TRBJ1-1; v_gene: TRBV18; CDR3aa: CASSLGANTEAFF